The present entry profiles one TCR beta chain with its context. Its target is not known. Here immunoSEQ multiplex PCR was the method, and the copy in TCRdb shows in-frame clones only, minus some. This table holds approximately 89,000 clones, 92% found once. This entry comes from a study of graft-versus-host responses after intestinal transplantation. Study-wide results and caveats: In patients with graft-donor T cell macrochimerism, allograft graft-versus-host to host-versus-graft clonal ratios were high.

The TCR originated in a human donor who received an intestinal transplant. This specimen was unstimulated CD4+ T cells sorted from spleen or lymph node cells, taken before intestinal transplant.

The CDR3, as DNA: TGTGCCAGCAGTTACGGGCAGGGTGAACAGCCCCAGCATTTT. Translation gives CASSYGQGEQPQHF. This chain uses TRBV6-6 with TRBJ1-5; tentatively, D is TRBD1 (5 bases). The CDR3 consists of 14 residues. Deletions cut 2 bases from V and 7 bases from J, with 12 bases between. Germline CDR1 is MNHNY and CDR2 is SVGAGI (reference sequence).